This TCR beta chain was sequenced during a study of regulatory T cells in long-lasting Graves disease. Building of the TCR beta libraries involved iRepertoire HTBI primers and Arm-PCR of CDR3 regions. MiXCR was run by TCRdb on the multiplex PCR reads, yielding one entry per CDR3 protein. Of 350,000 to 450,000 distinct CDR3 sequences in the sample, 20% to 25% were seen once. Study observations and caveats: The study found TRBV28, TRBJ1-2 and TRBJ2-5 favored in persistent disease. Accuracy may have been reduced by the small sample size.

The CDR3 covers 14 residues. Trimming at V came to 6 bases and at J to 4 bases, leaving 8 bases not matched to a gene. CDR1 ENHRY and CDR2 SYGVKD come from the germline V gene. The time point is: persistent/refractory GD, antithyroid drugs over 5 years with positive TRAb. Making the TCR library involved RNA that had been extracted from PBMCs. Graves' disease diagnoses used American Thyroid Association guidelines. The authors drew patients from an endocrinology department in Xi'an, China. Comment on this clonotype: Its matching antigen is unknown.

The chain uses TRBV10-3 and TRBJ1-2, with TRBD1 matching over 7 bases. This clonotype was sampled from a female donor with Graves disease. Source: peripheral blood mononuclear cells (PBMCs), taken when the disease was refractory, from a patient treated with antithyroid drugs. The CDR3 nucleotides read TGTGCCATCAGGGGGACAGTGGAGGGCTATGGCTACACCTTC. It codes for CAIRGTVEGYGYTF.